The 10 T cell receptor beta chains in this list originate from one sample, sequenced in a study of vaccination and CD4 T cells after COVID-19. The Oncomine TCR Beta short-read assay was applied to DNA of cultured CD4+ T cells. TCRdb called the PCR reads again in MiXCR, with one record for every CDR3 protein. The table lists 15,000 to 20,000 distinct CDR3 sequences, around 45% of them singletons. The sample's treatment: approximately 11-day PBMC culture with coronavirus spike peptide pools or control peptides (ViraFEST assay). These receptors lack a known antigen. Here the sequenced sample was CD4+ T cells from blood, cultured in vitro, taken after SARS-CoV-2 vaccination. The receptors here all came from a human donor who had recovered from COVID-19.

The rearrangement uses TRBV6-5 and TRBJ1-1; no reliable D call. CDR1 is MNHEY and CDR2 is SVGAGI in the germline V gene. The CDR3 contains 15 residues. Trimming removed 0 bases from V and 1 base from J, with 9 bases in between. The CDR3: CASSYSGGRNTEAFF. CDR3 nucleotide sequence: TGTGCCAGCAGTTACTCGGGAGGTCGGAACACTGAAGCTTTCTTT.

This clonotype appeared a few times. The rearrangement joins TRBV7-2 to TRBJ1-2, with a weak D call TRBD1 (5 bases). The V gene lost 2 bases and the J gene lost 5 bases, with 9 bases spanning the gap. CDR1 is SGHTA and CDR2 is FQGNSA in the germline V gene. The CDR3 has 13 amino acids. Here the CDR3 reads CASSLIGGYGYTF. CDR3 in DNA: TGTGCCAGCAGCTTAATTGGGGGTTATGGCTACACCTTC.

For the CDR3, the DNA is TGTGCCAGCAGCTTAGCGACAGGGGTAGGCTACACCTTC. Translation: CASSLATGVGYTF. The chain recombines TRBV7-2 with TRBJ1-2, with 8 bases matching TRBD1. The CDR3 runs to 13 residues. V was pared by 0 bases and J by 8 bases, with 2 bases of the junction left unmatched. The germline V gene encodes CDR1 SGHTA and CDR2 FQGNSA.

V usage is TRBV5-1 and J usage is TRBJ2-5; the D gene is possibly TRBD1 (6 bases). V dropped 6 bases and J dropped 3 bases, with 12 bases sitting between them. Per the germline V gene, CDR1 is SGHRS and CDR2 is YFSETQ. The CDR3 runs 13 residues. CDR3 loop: CASKVTGEETQYF. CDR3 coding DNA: TGCGCCAGCAAAGTGACAGGAGAAGAGACCCAGTACTTC.

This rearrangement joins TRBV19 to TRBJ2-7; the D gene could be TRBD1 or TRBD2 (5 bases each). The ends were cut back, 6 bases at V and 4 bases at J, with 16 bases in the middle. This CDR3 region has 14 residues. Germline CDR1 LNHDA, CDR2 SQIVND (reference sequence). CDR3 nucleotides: TGTGCCAGTAGCGTACGGGACGGAGAGTACGAGCAGTACTTC. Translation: CASSVRDGEYEQYF.

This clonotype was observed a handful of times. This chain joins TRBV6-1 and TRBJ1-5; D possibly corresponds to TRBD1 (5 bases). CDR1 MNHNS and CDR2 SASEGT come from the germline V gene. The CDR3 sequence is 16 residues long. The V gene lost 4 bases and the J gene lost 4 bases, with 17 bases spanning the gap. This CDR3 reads CASSGGGTDSNQPQHF. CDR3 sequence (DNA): TGTGCCAGCAGTGGGGGGGGGACTGATAGTAATCAGCCCCAGCATTTT.

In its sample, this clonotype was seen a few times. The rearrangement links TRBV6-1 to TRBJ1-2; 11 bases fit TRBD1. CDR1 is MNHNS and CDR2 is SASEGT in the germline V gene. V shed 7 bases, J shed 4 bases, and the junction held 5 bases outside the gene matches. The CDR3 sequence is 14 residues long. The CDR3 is CASTRTGGIYGYTF. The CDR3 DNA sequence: TGTGCCAGCACCAGGACAGGGGGCATCTATGGCTACACCTTC.

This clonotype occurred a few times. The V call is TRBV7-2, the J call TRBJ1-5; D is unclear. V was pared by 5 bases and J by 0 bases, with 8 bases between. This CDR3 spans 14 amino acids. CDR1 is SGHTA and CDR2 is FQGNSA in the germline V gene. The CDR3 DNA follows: TGTGCCAGCAGCCAACTCGATAGCAATCAGCCCCAGCATTTT. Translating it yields CASSQLDSNQPQHF.

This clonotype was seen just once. In DNA form, the CDR3 reads TGTGCCAGCAGCTTAAATCCGGGGGGAGCGACAGATACGCAGTATTTT. Protein: CASSLNPGGATDTQYF. J is TRBJ2-3 and V is TRBV7-3, with TRBD2 matching over 7 bases. With 1 base clipped from V and 3 bases from J, the junction kept 7 bases outside the gene matches. This CDR3 has 16 amino acids. Germline V lookup: CDR1 SGHTA, CDR2 FQGTGA.

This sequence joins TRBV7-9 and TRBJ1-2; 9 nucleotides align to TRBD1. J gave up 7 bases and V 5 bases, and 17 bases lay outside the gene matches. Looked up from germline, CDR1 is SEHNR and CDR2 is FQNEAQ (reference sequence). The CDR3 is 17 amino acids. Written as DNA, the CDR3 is TGTGCCAGCAGCCGCGAGGACAGGGGTAACGTTATGGGTGGCTACACCTTC. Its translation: CASSREDRGNVMGGYTF.